This entry is about one T cell receptor beta chain. Germline V gene data show CDR1 as MDHEN and CDR2 as SYDVKM. V lost 3 bases to trimming and J lost 4 bases, with 12 bases between them. This CDR3 contains 15 residues. The data derive from a study of cytomegalovirus exposure and HLA in healthy donors. Vbeta (60) and Jbeta (13) primers were used in the PCR. The repertoire was sequenced with immunoSEQ multiplex PCR; TCRdb's copy has only in-frame clones and lacks some. The repertoire holds about 130,000 clones, with around 80% as singletons. The chain combines TRBV28 with TRBJ1-4, with unresolved D. The sequenced sample consisted of PBMCs. This clonotype originated in a woman in her thirties or forties in good health and CMV-seronegative. The CDR3 loop reads CASSFTAVGNEKLFF. The CDR3 region has the DNA TGTGCCAGCAGTTTCACGGCGGTGGGTAATGAAAAACTGTTTTTT.